Listed below are T cell receptor beta chains from one sample, sequenced in a study of blood T cells in healthy people across ages. Using its own MiXCR run on the 5' RACE reads, TCRdb lists one record per CDR3 protein. The sample has some 1.1 million distinct CDR3 sequences, around two fifths seen once; the top ten hold about an eighth. The sequencing input was blood. The receptors come from a man in his late teens or twenties in good health. CDR3s include the opening cysteine and the closing phenylalanine or tryptophan. Each record gives: D gene, V gene, clone size, J gene, CDR3 DNA, CDR3 protein. The D gene is left open where the match is weak. Not all rows give a size; the values are once, few, many and, for expanded clones, a class.

D: TRBD1; V: TRBV7-9; size: NA; J: TRBJ1-1; DNA: TGTGCCAGCAGCTTACATGACAGGGACACTGAAGCTTTCTTT; CDR3: CASSLHDRDTEAFF
D: TRBD1; V: TRBV27; size: NA; J: TRBJ1-1; DNA: TGTGCCAGCAGTTTAGACAGACAGGGAGCAACCCAAGCTTTCTTT; CDR3: CASSLDRQGATQAFF
D: NA; V: TRBV7-9; size: NA; J: TRBJ1-3; DNA: TGTGCCAGCAGCTCCAACAACGGGATTGTGCGGTACTCTGGAAACACCATATATTTT; CDR3: CASSSNNGIVRYSGNTIYF
D: NA; V: TRBV25-1; size: NA; J: TRBJ2-2; DNA: TGTGCCAGCAGTGCCCTGCACACGAACACCGGGGAGCTGTTTTTT; CDR3: CASSALHTNTGELFF
D: TRBD2; V: TRBV27; size: NA; J: TRBJ2-1; DNA: TGTGCCAGCAGTTTATTGGCGGGAGTCCGGGGTGGGCAGTTCTTC; CDR3: CASSLLAGVRGGQFF
D: NA; V: TRBV28; size: once; J: TRBJ1-5; DNA: TGTGCCAGCAGTTTAAGCTTGGCCAGCGGGGAACCCCGAAACCATCAGCCCCAGCATTTT; CDR3: CASSLSLASGEPRNHQPQHF
D: NA; V: TRBV15; size: few; J: TRBJ2-7; DNA: TGTGCCACCAGCAGAGTTACTAATGACGAGCAGTACTTC; CDR3: CATSRVTNDEQYF
D: TRBD1; V: TRBV20-1; size: NA; J: TRBJ1-2; DNA: TGCAGTGCTAGACGGGGGGACCGGGACAGCCTCCTCTATGGCTACACCTTC; CDR3: CSARRGDRDSLLYGYTF
D: TRBD2; V: TRBV12-3/TRBV12-4; size: NA; J: TRBJ2-7; DNA: TGTGCCAGCAGTCCTCGACTAGCGGGGGGAAAATACAATGAGCAGTACTTC; CDR3: CASSPRLAGGKYNEQYF
D: TRBD2; V: TRBV27; size: few; J: TRBJ2-1; DNA: TGTGCCAGCAGTTTTTCAGGAGCGGGGGGTTACAATGAGCAGTTCTTC; CDR3: CASSFSGAGGYNEQFF
D: TRBD2; V: TRBV6-4; size: NA; J: TRBJ2-1; DNA: TGTGCCAGCAGTGAGATAGCGGGGCGCTACAATGAGCAGTTCTTC; CDR3: CASSEIAGRYNEQFF
D: TRBD2; V: TRBV4-2; size: NA; J: TRBJ2-1; DNA: TGTGCCAGCAGCCAGATACTAGCGATCAATGAGCAGTTCTTC; CDR3: CASSQILAINEQFF
D: NA; V: TRBV20-1; size: NA; J: TRBJ2-4; DNA: TGCAGTGTGGTTGTTATAGCCAAAAACTTTCAGTACTTC; CDR3: CSVVVIAKNFQYF
D: NA; V: TRBV4-3; size: few; J: TRBJ2-7; DNA: TGCGCCAGCAGCCAAGATATGAGGGGAAGGGCCTACGAGCAGTACTTC; CDR3: CASSQDMRGRAYEQYF
D: TRBD1; V: TRBV12-3/TRBV12-4; size: NA; J: TRBJ2-5; DNA: TGTGCCAGCAGCCCTCCGACAGGGAACGGAGAGACCCAGTACTTC; CDR3: CASSPPTGNGETQYF
D: TRBD1; V: TRBV18; size: NA; J: TRBJ1-4; DNA: TGTGCCAGCTCAACCAACAGGGGGCATGGTGAAAAACTGTTTTTT; CDR3: CASSTNRGHGEKLFF
D: NA; V: TRBV27; size: NA; J: TRBJ2-3; DNA: TGTGCCAGCAGTTGGTTTGATACGCAGTATTTT; CDR3: CASSWFDTQYF
D: TRBD1; V: TRBV6-5; size: NA; J: TRBJ1-3; DNA: TGTGCCAGCAGTTCCCCAGGGGGAACCCGAGGAAACACCATATATTTT; CDR3: CASSSPGGTRGNTIYF
D: NA; V: TRBV10-3; size: NA; J: TRBJ2-7; DNA: TGTGCCATCAGTGAGTCCGACATCGGCGAGCAGTACTTC; CDR3: CAISESDIGEQYF
D: NA; V: TRBV3-1; size: NA; J: TRBJ1-1; DNA: TGTGCCAGCAGCCAAGTTCAGTCCGCAACTGAAGCTTTCTTT; CDR3: CASSQVQSATEAFF
D: NA; V: TRBV5-1; size: NA; J: TRBJ2-3; DNA: TGCGCCAGCAACACCGCAGGGATGGGGCGGGATACGCAGTATTTT; CDR3: CASNTAGMGRDTQYF
D: NA; V: TRBV7-8; size: NA; J: TRBJ1-5; DNA: TGTGCCAGCGCTCCGGGAATGAATAGCAATCAGCCCCAGCATTTT; CDR3: CASAPGMNSNQPQHF
D: NA; V: TRBV6-2/TRBV6-3; size: NA; J: TRBJ1-5; DNA: TGTGCCAGCAGCCGACCCGGTTTGAGCAATCAGCCCCAGCATTTT; CDR3: CASSRPGLSNQPQHF
D: NA; V: TRBV12-3/TRBV12-4; size: many; J: TRBJ1-2; DNA: TGTGCCAGCAGTCCACGACGGGAGCTTTATGGCTACACCTTC; CDR3: CASSPRRELYGYTF
D: NA; V: TRBV4-2; size: NA; J: TRBJ1-1; DNA: TGTGCCAGCAGTTTTTCCGGGACAAAGAACACTGAAGCTTTCTTT; CDR3: CASSFSGTKNTEAFF
D: NA; V: TRBV5-1; size: many; J: TRBJ1-1; DNA: TGTGCCAGCAGTGAACAAGGGGGGAACACTGAAGCTTTCTTT; CDR3: CASSEQGGNTEAFF
D: NA; V: TRBV20-1; size: few; J: TRBJ2-5; DNA: TGCAGTGCTAGAGATCCCCAGGGGAAAGAGACCCAGTACTTC; CDR3: CSARDPQGKETQYF
D: TRBD2; V: TRBV2; size: once; J: TRBJ2-2; DNA: TGTGCCAGCAGTGAACAGCGGGGGATAGGTTACGCCGGGGAGCTGTTTTTT; CDR3: CASSEQRGIGYAGELFF
D: NA; V: TRBV10-3; size: NA; J: TRBJ1-2; DNA: TGTGCCATCAGTCCCGCGGTTCGGGGGGGAGGCTACACCTTC; CDR3: CAISPAVRGGGYTF
D: NA; V: TRBV12-3/TRBV12-4; size: many; J: TRBJ2-5; DNA: TGTGCCAGCAAGGCCCACAACCAAGAGACCCAGTACTTC; CDR3: CASKAHNQETQYF
D: TRBD1; V: TRBV12-3/TRBV12-4; size: NA; J: TRBJ1-2; DNA: TGTGCCAGCAGTTTTTCCGGGGACAGGGGCCCCACCTTC; CDR3: CASSFSGDRGPTF
D: NA; V: TRBV4-1; size: many; J: TRBJ2-3; DNA: TGCGCCAGCAGCCCCCTCCCGGGAACAGATACGCAGTATTTT; CDR3: CASSPLPGTDTQYF
D: NA; V: TRBV6-5; size: NA; J: TRBJ1-5; DNA: TGTGCCAGCAGTTACCAATCACGGCCAGGACATTATAGCAATCAGCCCCAGCATTTT; CDR3: CASSYQSRPGHYSNQPQHF
D: NA; V: TRBV4-3; size: NA; J: TRBJ1-2; DNA: TGCGCCAGCAGCCAAAAAACAGGGAGAAACTATGGCTACACCTTC; CDR3: CASSQKTGRNYGYTF
D: NA; V: TRBV28; size: few; J: TRBJ1-2; DNA: TGTGCCAGCACCGGATGGCCAGCTAACTATGGCTGCACCTTC; CDR3: CASTGWPANYGCTF
D: NA; V: TRBV29-1; size: NA; J: TRBJ2-5; DNA: TGCAGCGTTGAAGATCTTCGTGGCGGAAGAGGACAAGAGACCCAGTACTTC; CDR3: CSVEDLRGGRGQETQYF
D: TRBD2; V: TRBV20-1; size: NA; J: TRBJ2-7; DNA: TGCAGTGCTACTCCCGGGGGGGACTACAATGAGCAGTACTTC; CDR3: CSATPGGDYNEQYF
D: TRBD1; V: TRBV5-1; size: NA; J: TRBJ1-1; DNA: TGCGCCAGCAGCACAGACAGGGGAAGTCGGACTGAAGCTTTCTTT; CDR3: CASSTDRGSRTEAFF
D: NA; V: TRBV4-3; size: NA; J: TRBJ2-3; DNA: TGCGCCAGCAGCCGAGACATGGGTTATCTGGATACTCAGTATTTT; CDR3: CASSRDMGYLDTQYF
D: TRBD1; V: TRBV2; size: once; J: TRBJ1-1; DNA: TGTGCCAGCAGTGAGCTAGGGCAGGGGGGGACTGAAGCTTTCTTT; CDR3: CASSELGQGGTEAFF
D: NA; V: TRBV12-3/TRBV12-4; size: NA; J: TRBJ1-2; DNA: TGTGCCAGCAGTACAACAGGACAGAACTATGGCTACACCTTC; CDR3: CASSTTGQNYGYTF
D: TRBD2; V: TRBV9; size: NA; J: TRBJ2-5; DNA: TGTGCCAGCGCCCCAGCGGGGGAGAAAGAGACCCAGTACTTC; CDR3: CASAPAGEKETQYF